The 23 T cell receptor beta chains presented below share a single source sample, sequenced in a study of T cells in localized non-small cell lung cancer. Assay: immunoSEQ multiplex PCR; the TCRdb copy retains only in-frame clones and omits some. The sample has more than 15,000 clones, approximately 89% seen once. This specimen consisted of peripheral blood, obtained before any cancer treatment. These receptors were obtained from an older female donor with stage III squamous cell lung carcinoma.

The CDR3 DNA follows: TGTGCCAGCAGCCCCTTTGGGGGTCCGGCTAACTATGGCTACACCTTC. This codes for CASSPFGGPANYGYTF. The rearrangement uses TRBV5-6 and TRBJ1-2, with D possibly matching TRBD1 (5 bases). This CDR3 has 16 residues. Trimming stripped 4 bases from V and 0 bases from J, with 16 bases between. Germline CDR1 SGHDT, CDR2 YYEEEE.

This clone was seen more than once but under ten times. The chain employs TRBV28 and TRBJ1-5; D is unclear. The CDR3 is 17 residues long. Trimming removed 1 base at V and 2 bases at J, with 15 bases between. Germline CDR1 and CDR2: MDHEN and SYDVKM. The CDR3 region is CASSLSGQVRGNQPQHF. The CDR3, as DNA: TGTGCCAGCAGTTTATCGGGCCAGGTAAGAGGCAATCAGCCCCAGCATTTT.

This clone is a singleton in its sample. The chain joins TRBV9 to TRBJ2-1; TRBD2 matches 13 bases. Germline values: CDR1 SGDLS, CDR2 YYNGEE. V shed 5 bases, J shed 8 bases, and the junction held 10 bases outside the gene matches. This CDR3 region has 16 residues. The CDR3 DNA reads TGTGCCAGCAGTGTCATACTAGCGGGGGGGATTGATGAGCAGTTCTTC. Amino acids: CASSVILAGGIDEQFF.

The chain joins TRBV6-6 to TRBJ1-3; D possibly corresponds to TRBD1 (6 bases). Germline CDR1 reads MNHNY; CDR2 reads SVGAGI (reference sequence). V lost 6 bases and J lost 2, with 14 bases in between. This CDR3 is built from 15 residues. In nucleotides, the CDR3 is TGTGCCAGCAGCCCCGGACAGTCGACTGGAAACACCATATATTTT. Translation: CASSPGQSTGNTIYF.

The chain links TRBV5-6 to TRBJ1-2, with no clear D. The CDR3 runs to 11 residues. Germline CDR1 reads SGHDT; CDR2 reads YYEEEE. V shed 4 bases and J shed 8 bases, with 9 bases lying between them. The CDR3 sequence is CASSRVGGYTF. The CDR3 region has the DNA TGTGCCAGCAGCCGGGTCGGAGGCTACACCTTC.

The chain combines TRBV5-6 with TRBJ2-2, with TRBD2 matching over 11 bases. The CDR3 is 18 residues long. Germline CDR1 reads SGHDT; CDR2 reads YYEEEE. V was pared by 1 base and J by 4 bases, with 9 bases of the junction left unmatched. The DNA for the CDR3 is TGTGCCAGCAGCTTGCCGACTAGCGGGGTGTGGGGCACCGGGGAGCTGTTTTTT. Translation: CASSLPTSGVWGTGELFF.

The V call is TRBV28, the J call TRBJ2-3, with D hard to call. Germline values: CDR1 MDHEN, CDR2 SYDVKM. There are 14 residues in the CDR3. V was cut by 3 bases and J by 6 bases, with 13 bases left in between. In nucleotides, the CDR3 is TGTGCCAGCAGTTTTGGCCCTAATGTGGATACGCAGTATTTT. It translates to CASSFGPNVDTQYF.

This chain links TRBV7-6 with TRBJ1-1; D unclear. CDR3 size: 13 residues. V was shortened by 0 bases and J by 3 bases, with 5 bases between the two germline ends. CDR1 and CDR2 (germline): SGHVS, FNYEAQ. This CDR3 is CASSLAGDTEAFF. Written as DNA, the CDR3 is TGTGCCAGCAGCTTAGCTGGGGACACTGAAGCTTTCTTT.

The chain links TRBV27 to TRBJ1-3; D gene ambiguous. Trimming shortened V by 2 bases and J by 7 bases, and 9 bases separated the two germline ends. The CDR3 spans 13 residues. Germline V gene sequence: CDR1 MNHEY, CDR2 SMNVEV (reference sequence). As DNA, the CDR3 is TGTGCCAGCAGTTTAAGTCTCGGGAACACCATATATTTT. Encoded protein: CASSLSLGNTIYF.

The CDR3 reads CASSSDRVVKSYNEQFF. The CDR3 DNA sequence: TGTGCCAGCAGCTCCGACCGGGTAGTGAAATCCTACAATGAGCAGTTCTTC. The genes are TRBV7-2 and TRBJ2-1; D remains ambiguous. Germline loops: CDR1 SGHTA, CDR2 FQGNSA. The CDR3 covers 17 residues. Between the trimmed V and J ends, which lost 4 bases and 1 base, there was a span of 17 bases.

V usage is TRBV27 and J usage is TRBJ2-7; 7 nucleotides match TRBD2. CDR1 and CDR2 (germline): MNHEY, SMNVEV (reference sequence). CDR3 length: 14 residues. After removal of 3 bases from V and 0 bases from J, the junction contained 2 bases not matched to a gene. CDR3 residues: CASSLRESSYEQYF. The CDR3 DNA sequence: TGTGCCAGCAGTTTGCGGGAGAGCTCCTACGAGCAGTACTTC.

CDR3 in amino acids: CATSRGQGTEKLFF. The CDR3 DNA is TGTGCCACCAGCAGAGGACAGGGAACTGAAAAACTGTTTTTT. The chain couples TRBV15 to TRBJ1-4; 7 bases agree with TRBD1. CDR1 is LNHNV and CDR2 is YYDKDF in the germline V gene (reference sequence). The CDR3 runs 14 residues. J lost 7 bases, V lost 1 base, and 3 bases had no gene match.

This rearrangement joins TRBV25-1 to TRBJ1-2, with D possibly being TRBD1 (6 bases). V lost 6 bases to trimming and J lost 10 bases, with 33 bases between them. CDR3 length: 18 residues. Germline CDR1 is MGHDK and CDR2 is SYGVNS. The CDR3 loop reads CASSPTGGQGRRGLAYTF. The CDR3 bases are TGTGCCAGCAGCCCGACCGGCGGTCAGGGCCGGAGGGGGTTAGCCTACACCTTC.

The J gene is TRBJ1-2, the V gene TRBV6-6; TRBD1 agrees at 10 bases. This CDR3 spans 15 amino acids. V lost 2 bases and J lost 3; bases outside the gene matches: 3. CDR1 is MNHNY, CDR2 SVGAGI, per germline (reference sequence). The CDR3 protein is CASSYDGQGDYGYTF. The CDR3 nucleotides read TGTGCCAGCAGTTACGACGGACAGGGGGACTATGGCTACACCTTC.

The V call is TRBV11-2, the J call TRBJ2-7; weak D call: TRBD2 (5 bases). CDR1 and CDR2 from the germline V gene are SGHAT and FQNNGV. V shed 0 bases and J shed 3 bases, with 9 bases lying between them. The CDR3 contains 14 residues. The CDR3 here is CASSLDPGIYEQYF. For the CDR3, the DNA is TGTGCCAGCAGCTTAGACCCGGGGATCTACGAGCAGTACTTC. The complete variable domain, with remaining parts taken from reference TRBV11-2 and TRBJ2-7, reads EAGVAQSPRYKIIEKRQSVAFWCNPISGHATLYWYQQILGQGPKLLIQFQNNGVVDDSQLPKDRFSAERLKGVDSTLKIQPAKLEDSAVYLCASSLDPGIYEQYFGPGTRLTVT.

V is TRBV2 and J is TRBJ2-7; the D gene is possibly TRBD1 (5 bases). The CDR3 runs to 14 residues. The germline CDR1 and CDR2 sequences are SNHLY and FYNNEI. Trimming shortened V by 2 bases and J by 0 bases, and 8 bases separated the two germline ends. CDR3 sequence: CASSEQGSSYEQYF. DNA for the CDR3: TGTGCCAGCAGTGAACAGGGTTCCTCCTACGAGCAGTACTTC. The whole variable domain, remainder taken from reference TRBV2 and TRBJ2-7, is EPEVTQTPSHQVTQMGQEVILRCVPISNHLYFYWYRQILGQKVEFLVSFYNNEISEKSEIFDDQFSVERPDGSNFTLKIRSTKLEDSAMYFCASSEQGSSYEQYFGPGTRLTVT.

Notes on this clone: At one end the junction does not follow the germline gene, possibly because of a read error. V is TRBV6-4 and J is TRBJ2-7, with a tentative D call TRBD1 (5 bases). Germline CDR1 MRHNA, CDR2 SNTAGT. There are 15 residues in the CDR3. The CDR3 spells CASTDGTGGAYEQYF. CDR3 coding DNA: TGTGCCAGCACTGACGGCACAGGTGGGGCCTACGAGCAGTACTTC.

The J gene is TRBJ1-5, the V gene TRBV5-6, with unresolved D. CDR3 length: 16 amino acids. Deletions cut 1 base from V and 5 bases from J, with 16 bases between. Germline V gene lookup returns CDR1 SGHDT and CDR2 YYEEEE. The CDR3, as DNA: TGTGCCAGCAGCTTGAAGTCTGAGGCGGGTTATCAGCCCCAGCATTTT. It encodes CASSLKSEAGYQPQHF.

The rearrangement uses TRBV5-6 and TRBJ2-5; 10 positions match TRBD1. This CDR3 spans 14 amino acids. CDR1 is SGHDT and CDR2 is YYEEEE in the germline V gene. With 1 base clipped from V and 6 bases from J, the junction kept 3 bases outside the gene matches. Here the CDR3 reads CASSLRDRGQTQYF. CDR3 sequence (DNA): TGTGCCAGCAGCTTGAGGGACAGGGGCCAGACCCAGTACTTC.

This chain connects TRBV6-1 to TRBJ1-3; TRBD1 agrees at 7 bases. The CDR3 loop spans 14 amino acids. Looked up from germline, CDR1 is MNHNS and CDR2 is SASEGT. This chain's CDR3 is CGHGDRAEGNTIYF. The CDR3 nucleotides are TGTGGCCATGGAGACAGGGCGGAAGGAAACACCATATATTTT.

V and J are TRBV28 and TRBJ2-1; no clear D gene. Between the trimmed V and J ends, which lost 7 bases and 4 bases, there was a span of 17 bases. The CDR3 totals 15 residues. From germline, CDR1 is MDHEN and CDR2 SYDVKM. The CDR3 here is CASNPAVDGYNEQFF. CDR3 bases: TGTGCCAGCAACCCAGCCGTGGACGGATACAATGAGCAGTTCTTC.

This clone showed up just once. DNA of the CDR3: TGTGCCAGCAGCGCCGAGGAGAATTTTAACTATGGCTACACCTTC. Its translation: CASSAEENFNYGYTF. V gene TRBV5-4 combines with J gene TRBJ1-2, with D uncertain. V was pared by 4 bases and J by 1 base, with 14 bases between. Germline loops: CDR1 SGHNT, CDR2 YYREEE (reference sequence). The CDR3 is made up of 15 amino acids.

The V call is TRBV19, the J call TRBJ1-6; D gene unclear. From germline, CDR1 is LNHDA and CDR2 SQIVND (reference sequence). The CDR3 contains 14 residues. V lost 1 base and J 6 bases, leaving 7 bases between the germline ends. CDR3 sequence (DNA): TGTGCCAGTAGTATAGTTGGCCCTAATTCACCCCTCCACTTT. It yields the protein CASSIVGPNSPLHF.